This TCR beta chain was recovered during a study of blood T cell repertoires in COVID-19. Only in-frame clones appear in the TCRdb table, and some are missing; sequencing was by immunoSEQ multiplex PCR. The sample lists about 210,000 clones, less than 85% occurring once. The germline V gene has CDR1 GTSNPN and CDR2 SVGIG (reference sequence). After removal of 5 bases from V and 2 bases from J, the junction contained 8 bases not matched to a gene. The CDR3 loop spans 16 amino acids. The sequence derives from a woman in her sixties or seventies with acute or convalescent COVID-19. Specimen: peripheral blood. The rearrangement joins TRBV30 to TRBJ2-3, with TRBD2 matching 12 bases. CDR3 DNA: TGTGCCTGGGGGACTAGCGGGTCGGGGCTCACAGATACGCAGTATTTT. Protein product: CAWGTSGSGLTDTQYF.